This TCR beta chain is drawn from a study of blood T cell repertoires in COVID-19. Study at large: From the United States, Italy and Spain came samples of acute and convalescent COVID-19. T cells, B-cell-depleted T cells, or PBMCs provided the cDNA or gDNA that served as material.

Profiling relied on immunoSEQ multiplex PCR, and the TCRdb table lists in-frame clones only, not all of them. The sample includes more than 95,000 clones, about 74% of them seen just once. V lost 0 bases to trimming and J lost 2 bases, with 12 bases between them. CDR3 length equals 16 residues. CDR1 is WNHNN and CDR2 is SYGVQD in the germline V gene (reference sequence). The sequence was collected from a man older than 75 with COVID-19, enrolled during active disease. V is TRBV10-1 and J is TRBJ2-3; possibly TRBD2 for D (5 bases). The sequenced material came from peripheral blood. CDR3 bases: TGCGCCAGCAGTGAGTCCAGCGGTAGAATCACAGATACGCAGTATTTT. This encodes CASSESSGRITDTQYF.